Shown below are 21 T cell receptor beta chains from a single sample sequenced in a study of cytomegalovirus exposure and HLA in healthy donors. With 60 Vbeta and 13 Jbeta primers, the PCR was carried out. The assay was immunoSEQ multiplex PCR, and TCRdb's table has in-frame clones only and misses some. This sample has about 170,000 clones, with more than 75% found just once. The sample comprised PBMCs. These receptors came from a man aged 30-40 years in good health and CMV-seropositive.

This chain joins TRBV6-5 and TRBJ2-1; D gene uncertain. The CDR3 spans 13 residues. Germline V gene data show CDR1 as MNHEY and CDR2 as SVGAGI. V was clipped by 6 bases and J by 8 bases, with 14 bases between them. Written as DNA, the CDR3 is TGTGCCAGCAGATTATCTAGGTTAGATGAGCAGTTCTTC. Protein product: CASRLSRLDEQFF.

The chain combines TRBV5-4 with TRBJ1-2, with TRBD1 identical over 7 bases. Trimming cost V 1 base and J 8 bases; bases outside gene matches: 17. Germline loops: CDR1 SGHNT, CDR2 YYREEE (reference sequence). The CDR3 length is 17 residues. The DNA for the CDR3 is TGTGCCAGCAGCTTGTTGGTGAGGGAGACAGGGTTGAGCGGCTACACCTTC. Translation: CASSLLVRETGLSGYTF.

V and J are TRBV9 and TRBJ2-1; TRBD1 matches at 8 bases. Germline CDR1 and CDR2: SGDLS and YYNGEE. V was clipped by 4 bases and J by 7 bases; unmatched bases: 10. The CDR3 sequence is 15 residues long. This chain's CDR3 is CASSPTDRATNEQFF. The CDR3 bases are TGTGCCAGCAGCCCGACGGACAGGGCTACAAATGAGCAGTTCTTC.

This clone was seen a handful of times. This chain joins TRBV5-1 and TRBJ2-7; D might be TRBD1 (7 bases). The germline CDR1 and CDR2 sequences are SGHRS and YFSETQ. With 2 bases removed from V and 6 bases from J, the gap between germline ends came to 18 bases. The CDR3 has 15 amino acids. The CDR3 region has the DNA TGCGCCAGCAGCTTACGGCACCCGCAGGGGGGCGAGCAGTACTTC. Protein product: CASSLRHPQGGEQYF. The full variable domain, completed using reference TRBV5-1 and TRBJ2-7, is KAGVTQTPRYLIKTRGQQVTLSCSPISGHRSVSWYQQTPGQGLQFLFEYFSETQRNKGNFPGRFSGRQFSNSRSEMNVSTLELGDSALYLCASSLRHPQGGEQYFGPGTRLTVT.

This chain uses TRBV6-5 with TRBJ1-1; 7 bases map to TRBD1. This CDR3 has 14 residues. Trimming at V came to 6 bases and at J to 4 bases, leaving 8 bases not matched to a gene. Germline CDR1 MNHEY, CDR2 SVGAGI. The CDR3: CASSPGGEATEAFF. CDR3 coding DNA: TGTGCCAGCAGCCCAGGGGGTGAGGCCACTGAAGCTTTCTTT.

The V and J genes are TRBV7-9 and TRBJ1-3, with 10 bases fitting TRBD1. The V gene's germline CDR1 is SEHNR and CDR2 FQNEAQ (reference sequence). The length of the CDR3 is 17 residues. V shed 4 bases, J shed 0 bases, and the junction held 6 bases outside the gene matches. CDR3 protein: CASSSGQGQLSGNTIYF. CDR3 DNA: TGTGCCAGCAGCTCGGGACAGGGGCAACTCTCTGGAAACACCATATATTTT.

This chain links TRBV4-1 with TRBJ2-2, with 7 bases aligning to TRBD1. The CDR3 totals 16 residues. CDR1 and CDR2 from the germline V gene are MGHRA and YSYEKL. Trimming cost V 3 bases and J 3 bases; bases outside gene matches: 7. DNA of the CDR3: TGCGCCAGCAGCCAGGGCAGGACAGGATACACCGGGGAGCTGTTTTTT. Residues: CASSQGRTGYTGELFF.

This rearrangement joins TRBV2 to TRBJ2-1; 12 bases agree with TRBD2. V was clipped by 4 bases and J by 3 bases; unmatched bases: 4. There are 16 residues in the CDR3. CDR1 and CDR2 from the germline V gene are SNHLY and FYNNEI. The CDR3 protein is CASSGASGGGYNEQFF. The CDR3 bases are TGTGCCAGCAGTGGAGCTAGCGGGGGGGGCTACAATGAGCAGTTCTTC.

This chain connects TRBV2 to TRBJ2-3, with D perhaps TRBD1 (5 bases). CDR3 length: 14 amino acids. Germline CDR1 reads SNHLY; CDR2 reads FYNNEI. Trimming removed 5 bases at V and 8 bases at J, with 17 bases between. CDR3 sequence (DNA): TGTGCCAGCAGTAGACAGCTCCGCGAAGTTACGCAGTATTTT. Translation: CASSRQLREVTQYF. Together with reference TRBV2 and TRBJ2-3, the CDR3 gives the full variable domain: EPEVTQTPSHQVTQMGQEVILRCVPISNHLYFYWYRQILGQKVEFLVSFYNNEISEKSEIFDDQFSVERPDGSNFTLKIRSTKLEDSAMYFCASSRQLREVTQYFGPGTRLTVL.

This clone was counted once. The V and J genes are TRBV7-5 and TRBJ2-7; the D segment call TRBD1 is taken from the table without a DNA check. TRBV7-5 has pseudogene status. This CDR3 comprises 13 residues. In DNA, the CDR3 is TGTGTCGCCGGGACACCTTCCTGCTACGAGCAGTACGTC. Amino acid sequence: CVAGTPSCYEQYV.

The CDR3 DNA is TGTGCCAGCAGCCAACTAGCGGCCTCCTCCTACAATGAGCAGTTCTTC. Amino acid sequence: CASSQLAASSYNEQFF. V is TRBV14 and J is TRBJ2-1, with 7 bases matching TRBD2. J was trimmed by 0 bases and V by 2 bases; bases with no gene match: 4. The CDR3 spans 16 residues. CDR1 and CDR2 (germline): SGHDN, FVKESK.

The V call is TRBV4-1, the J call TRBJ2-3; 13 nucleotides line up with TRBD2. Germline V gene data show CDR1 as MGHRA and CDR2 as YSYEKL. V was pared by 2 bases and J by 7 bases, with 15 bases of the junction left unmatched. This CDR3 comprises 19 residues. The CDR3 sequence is CASSQPTGTSGDFAHTQYF. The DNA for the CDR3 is TGCGCCAGCAGCCAACCGACTGGGACTAGCGGGGATTTCGCACATACGCAGTATTTT.

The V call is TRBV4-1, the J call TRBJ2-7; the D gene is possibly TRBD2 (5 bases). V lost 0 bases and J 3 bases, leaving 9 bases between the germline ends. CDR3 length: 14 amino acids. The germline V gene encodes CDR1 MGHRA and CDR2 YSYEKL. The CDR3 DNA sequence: TGCGCCAGCAGCCAAGAACCGGGGAACTACGAGCAGTACTTC. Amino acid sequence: CASSQEPGNYEQYF.

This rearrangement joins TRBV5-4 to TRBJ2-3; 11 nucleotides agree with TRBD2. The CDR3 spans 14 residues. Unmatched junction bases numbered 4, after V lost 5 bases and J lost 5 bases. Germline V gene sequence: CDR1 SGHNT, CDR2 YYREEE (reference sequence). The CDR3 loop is CASRLAGVEDTQYF. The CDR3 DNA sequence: TGTGCCAGCAGACTAGCGGGAGTGGAAGATACGCAGTATTTT.

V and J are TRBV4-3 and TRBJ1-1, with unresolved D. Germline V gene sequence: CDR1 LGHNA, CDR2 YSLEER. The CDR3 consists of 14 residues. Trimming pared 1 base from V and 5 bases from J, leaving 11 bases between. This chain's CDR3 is CASSQARAGTEAFF. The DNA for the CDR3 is TGCGCCAGCAGCCAAGCGCGAGCGGGGACTGAAGCTTTCTTT.

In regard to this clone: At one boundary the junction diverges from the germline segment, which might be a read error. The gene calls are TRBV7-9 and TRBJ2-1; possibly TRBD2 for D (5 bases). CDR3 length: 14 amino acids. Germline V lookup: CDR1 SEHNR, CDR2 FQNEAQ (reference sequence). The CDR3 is CSSSLRPAGGEQFF. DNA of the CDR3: TGTTCCAGCAGCCTTCGACCAGCAGGAGGTGAGCAGTTCTTC. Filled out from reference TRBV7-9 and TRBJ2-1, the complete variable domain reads DTGVSQNPRHKITKRGQNVTFRCDPISEHNRLYWYRQTLGQGPEFLTYFQNEAQLEKSRLLSDRFSAERPKGSFSTLEIQRTEQGDSAMYLCSSSLRPAGGEQFFGPGTRLTVL.

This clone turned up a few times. CDR3 residues: CASSDGVFGEKLFF. CDR3 sequence (DNA): TGTGCCAGCAGCGACGGGGTATTCGGTGAAAAACTGTTTTTT. The gene calls are TRBV7-8 and TRBJ1-4; D is unclear. Between the trimmed V and J ends, which lost 5 bases and 7 bases, there was a span of 14 bases. The CDR3 contains 14 residues. The germline V gene encodes CDR1 SGHVS and CDR2 FQNEAQ.

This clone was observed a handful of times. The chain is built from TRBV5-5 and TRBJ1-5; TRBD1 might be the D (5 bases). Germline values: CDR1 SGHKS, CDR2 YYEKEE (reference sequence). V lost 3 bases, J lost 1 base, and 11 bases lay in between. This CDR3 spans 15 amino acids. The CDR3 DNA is TGTGCCAGCAGCTGGGGACTCTCGAGCAATCAGCCCCAGCATTTT. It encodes CASSWGLSSNQPQHF.

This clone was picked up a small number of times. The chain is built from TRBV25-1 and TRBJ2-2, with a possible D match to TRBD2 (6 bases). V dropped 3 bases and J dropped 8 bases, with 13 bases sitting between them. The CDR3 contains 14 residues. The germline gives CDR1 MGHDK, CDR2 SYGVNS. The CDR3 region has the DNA TGTGCCAGCAGTGATTTTCGGGAGAAAGGGGAGCTGTTTTTT. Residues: CASSDFREKGELFF. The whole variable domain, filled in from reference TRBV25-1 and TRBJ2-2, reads EADIYQTPRYLVIGTGKKITLECSQTMGHDKMYWYQQDPGMELHLIHYSYGVNSTEKGDLSSESTVSRIRTEHFPLTLESARPSHTSQYLCASSDFREKGELFFGEGSRLTVL.

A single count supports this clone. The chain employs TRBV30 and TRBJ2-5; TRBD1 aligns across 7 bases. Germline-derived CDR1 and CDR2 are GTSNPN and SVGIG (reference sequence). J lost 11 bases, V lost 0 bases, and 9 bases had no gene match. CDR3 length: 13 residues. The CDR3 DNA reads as TGTGCCTGGAGTGTACCCGGGACAGCAAAGCAGTACTTC. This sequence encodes CAWSVPGTAKQYF.

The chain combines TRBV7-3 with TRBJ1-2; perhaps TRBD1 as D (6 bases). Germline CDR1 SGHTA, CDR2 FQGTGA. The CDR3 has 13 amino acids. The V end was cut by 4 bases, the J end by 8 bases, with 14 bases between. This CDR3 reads CASSSRSGAGYTF. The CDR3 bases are TGTGCCAGCAGCTCCCGCTCAGGGGCCGGCTACACCTTC.